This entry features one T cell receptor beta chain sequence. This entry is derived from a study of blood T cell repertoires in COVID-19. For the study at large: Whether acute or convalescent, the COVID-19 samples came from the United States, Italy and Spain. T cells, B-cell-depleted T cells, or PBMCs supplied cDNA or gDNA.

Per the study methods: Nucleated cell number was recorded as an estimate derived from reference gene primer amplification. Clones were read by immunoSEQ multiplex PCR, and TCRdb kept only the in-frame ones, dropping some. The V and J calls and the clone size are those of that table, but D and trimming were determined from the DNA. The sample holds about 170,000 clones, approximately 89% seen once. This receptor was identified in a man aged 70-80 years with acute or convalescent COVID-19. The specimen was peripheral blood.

As DNA, the CDR3 is TGTGCCAGCACCTCCACTTACGAGCAGTACTTC. It encodes CASTSTYEQYF. This chain uses TRBV6-5 with TRBJ2-7; D is unresolved. V lost 7 bases to trimming and J lost 4 bases, with 8 bases between them. The CDR3 spans 11 residues. Germline assignment: CDR1 MNHEY and CDR2 SVGAGI.